This TCR beta chain was recovered during a study of regulatory T cells in long-lasting Graves disease. Germline CDR1 and CDR2: MDHEN and SYDVKM. Trimming removed 4 bases at V and 0 bases at J, with 34 bases between. The CDR3 totals 22 residues. In building TCR beta libraries, iRepertoire HTBI primers were used together with Arm-PCR of CDR3 regions. In the original analysis: Samples jointly harbored roughly 60 TRBV and over 13 TRBJ segments. In TCRdb, the multiplex PCR reads were re-called with MiXCR into one record per CDR3 protein. The V and J calls reflect TCRdb's pipeline rather than the authors' work. The data contain about 400,000 distinct CDR3 sequences, under 25% of them singletons. Noted time point: persistent/refractory GD, antithyroid drugs over 5 years with positive TRAb. From RNA extracted from PBMCs, the TCR library was made. Findings and caveats of the study: Researchers examined only peripheral blood and not thyroid tissue. Persistent disease favored TRBV28, TRBJ1-2 and TRBJ2-5. Newly diagnosed patients had higher TCR diversity than persistent Graves' patients did.

This clonotype was counted at least ten times. Its target is unknown. Sequenced here: peripheral blood mononuclear cells (PBMCs), sampled when the disease was refractory, from a patient treated with antithyroid drugs. The V and J genes are TRBV28 and TRBJ2-7, with D perhaps TRBD2 (7 bases). The origin of this receptor is a female donor with Graves disease. This CDR3 reads CASSSTPVQGRGPFPSSYEQYF. CDR3 bases: TGTGCCAGCAGTTCGACGCCCGTCCAGGGGAGGGGCCCCTTTCCATCCTCCTACGAGCAGTACTTC.